The clone carrying this T cell receptor (beta chain) has more than one count but fewer than ten. The target antigen is unknown. The junction and the germline gene differ at one end; a read error may be behind it. The library came from three nested PCR rounds adapted from ARM-PCR protocols. MiXCR, applied by TCRdb to the multiplex PCR reads, yields one record per CDR3 protein. The sample consists of approximately 79,000 distinct CDR3 sequences, 72% of them appearing once. CDR3 length equals 15 residues. The V gene's germline CDR1 is SGHAT and CDR2 FQNNGV. These data are taken from a study of tumor and adjacent non-tumor tissue in lung cancer. Study summary: Histology: about twelve adenocarcinoma, a couple of squamous cell carcinoma, 1 small cell lung cancer. Study-wide results and limits: Higher tumor TCR diversity was associated with shorter survival. Significantly higher TCR diversity was found in tumor than normal lung. In normal lung, the top 100 clones were significantly more dominant than in tumor.

RNA was extracted from bulk tissue without any cell sorting. The gene calls are TRBV11-2 and TRBJ1-5, with 7 nucleotides matching TRBD1. The sequence derives from a woman between 40 and 55 years old with non-small cell lung cancer. What was sequenced was lung tumor tissue. CDR3 in DNA: TGTACCAGCAGTCCAGGGGGGGGGGGGCATCAGCCCCAGCATTTT. It yields the protein CTSSPGGGGHQPQHF.